Below, 22 T cell receptor beta chains from the same sample are listed, as sequenced in a study of T cell changes during pregnancy in multiple sclerosis. Libraries were prepared by immunoSEQ multiplex PCR; TCRdb keeps only in-frame clonotypes and omits some of them. Of tens of thousands of clones listed, around 89% are singletons. The starting material was CD4+ T cells from peripheral blood mononuclear cells, obtained in the first trimester of pregnancy. The receptors were sampled from a female donor with multiple sclerosis, enrolled in a pregnancy study.

The rearrangement links TRBV7-2 to TRBJ2-1; 8 positions match TRBD2. Germline V gene sequence: CDR1 SGHTA, CDR2 FQGNSA. V lost 7 bases to trimming and J lost 0 bases; unmatched junction nucleotides: 5. The CDR3 spans 15 residues. CDR3 nucleotide sequence: TGTGCCAGCATCCGGAGCGGGAGCTCCTACAATGAGCAGTTCTTC. As protein: CASIRSGSSYNEQFF.

The genes are TRBV7-3 and TRBJ2-1; D may be TRBD1 (5 bases). CDR3 length: 13 amino acids. The germline gives CDR1 SGHTA, CDR2 FQGTGA. The V end lost 3 bases, the J end lost 5 bases, and 8 bases lay between the germline ends. DNA for the CDR3: TGTGCCAGCAGCTTGGGGCCTAACAATGAGCAGTTCTTC. Residues: CASSLGPNNEQFF.

The V gene is TRBV2, the J gene TRBJ1-2; TRBD1 matches 10 bases. Looked up from germline, CDR1 is SNHLY and CDR2 is FYNNEI. This CDR3 contains 15 residues. After removal of 6 bases from V and 7 bases from J, the junction contained 11 bases not matched to a gene. CDR3 in DNA: TGTGCCAGCAGGAACTACCGGGACAGGGGTGTTGGCTACACCTTC. Protein: CASRNYRDRGVGYTF.

The genes are TRBV6-1 and TRBJ2-1, with D possibly matching TRBD2 (6 bases). The CDR3 runs to 13 residues. The V end lost 8 bases, the J end lost 8 bases, and 16 bases lay between the germline ends. CDR1 and CDR2 from the germline V gene are MNHNS and SASEGT. CDR3 nucleotides: TGTGCCAGCTCCCCGACGGGAGTCTATGAGCAGTTCTTC. Protein: CASSPTGVYEQFF.

V gene TRBV2 combines with J gene TRBJ2-2, with 8 bases matching TRBD1. V dropped 6 bases and J dropped 4; count of bases not matched to a gene: 10. CDR3 length: 16 amino acids. From germline, CDR1 is SNHLY and CDR2 FYNNEI. This CDR3 reads CASRDRDRLATGELFF. In nucleotides, the CDR3 is TGTGCCAGCAGAGACCGGGACAGGTTAGCCACCGGGGAGCTGTTTTTT. The complete variable domain, with remaining parts taken from reference TRBV2 and TRBJ2-2, reads EPEVTQTPSHQVTQMGQEVILRCVPISNHLYFYWYRQILGQKVEFLVSFYNNEISEKSEIFDDQFSVERPDGSNFTLKIRSTKLEDSAMYFCASRDRDRLATGELFFGEGSRLTVL.

This chain connects TRBV5-1 to TRBJ2-2; 9 bases map to TRBD1. Germline V gene data show CDR1 as SGHRS and CDR2 as YFSETQ. This CDR3 is 18 amino acids long. Trimming at V came to 6 bases and at J to 6 bases, leaving 18 bases not matched to a gene. The CDR3 spells CASIIFSATGGGSGELFF. Here the CDR3 DNA reads TGCGCCAGCATCATTTTCTCGGCGACAGGGGGTGGTTCCGGGGAGCTGTTTTTT.

This chain connects TRBV21-1 to TRBJ2-1; TRBD2 is taken as the D call from the table, unchecked against the DNA. TRBV21-1 is reported as a pseudogene. The CDR3 is made up of 17 amino acids. CDR3 in amino acids: CASSKALSGASYNEQFF. The CDR3 DNA is TGTGCCAGCAGCAAAGCGCTTAGCGGGGCGTCCTACAATGAGCAGTTCTTC.

This chain links TRBV6-1 with TRBJ2-2, with 10 bases that match TRBD2. With 3 bases clipped from V and 0 bases from J, the junction kept 7 bases outside the gene matches. This CDR3 region has 18 residues. CDR1 and CDR2 (germline): MNHNS, SASEGT. The CDR3: CASSERTSGFTNTGELFF. The CDR3, as DNA: TGTGCCAGCAGTGAGCGGACTAGCGGCTTCACGAACACCGGGGAGCTGTTTTTT.

The chain links TRBV7-9 to TRBJ1-5, with D hard to call. V was pared by 5 bases and J by 2 bases, with 13 bases between. Germline lookup yields CDR1 SEHNR and CDR2 FQNEAQ (reference sequence). The CDR3 spans 15 residues. The CDR3 sequence is CASSPIGLGNQPQHF. The CDR3 nucleotides are TGTGCCAGCAGCCCCATCGGACTGGGCAATCAGCCCCAGCATTTT.

This chain uses TRBV9 with TRBJ1-1, with D perhaps matching TRBD1 (6 bases). This CDR3 is 15 amino acids long. V was trimmed by 2 bases and J by 4 bases, leaving 15 bases between them. Germline V lookup: CDR1 SGDLS, CDR2 YYNGEE. CDR3 residues: CASSVDSSGLTEAFF. DNA for the CDR3: TGTGCCAGCAGCGTGGACAGTTCTGGACTCACTGAAGCTTTCTTT.

The genes are TRBV7-2 and TRBJ2-3; no definite D call. Trimming pared 3 bases from V and 3 bases from J, leaving 7 bases between. The CDR3 totals 13 residues. Germline V gene lookup returns CDR1 SGHTA and CDR2 FQGNSA. The chain's CDR3 is CASSFLRTDTQYF. The CDR3 coding sequence is TGTGCCAGCAGCTTTCTTAGAACAGATACGCAGTATTTT.

The rearrangement joins TRBV27 to TRBJ1-1, with TRBD1 as a possible D gene (5 bases). The ends were cut back, 7 bases at V and 1 base at J, with 31 bases in the middle. Germline loops: CDR1 MNHEY, CDR2 SMNVEV (reference sequence). This CDR3 contains 20 residues. The CDR3 region is CASIPRAKLRSGMGNTEAFF. The DNA for the CDR3 is TGTGCCAGCATCCCCAGGGCGAAACTTCGGTCTGGGATGGGGAACACTGAAGCTTTCTTT.

The chain employs TRBV5-4 and TRBJ2-1; 8 positions match TRBD2. Unmatched junction bases numbered 10, after V lost 2 bases and J lost 9 bases. The CDR3 runs 15 residues. The germline CDR1 and CDR2 sequences are SGHNT and YYREEE (reference sequence). The CDR3 spells CASSLAGAAAGEQFF. The CDR3 DNA is TGTGCCAGCAGCTTAGCGGGAGCCGCAGCGGGTGAGCAGTTCTTC.

The genes are TRBV5-4 and TRBJ2-5; a possible D gene is TRBD1 (6 bases). Looked up from germline, CDR1 is SGHNT and CDR2 is YYREEE (reference sequence). The V gene lost 0 bases and the J gene lost 5 bases, with 11 bases spanning the gap. The CDR3 runs 14 residues. CDR3 residues: CASSLEDRAETQYF. The DNA of the CDR3 is TGTGCCAGCAGCTTGGAGGACAGAGCGGAGACCCAGTACTTC.

Here the CDR3 reads CSVKGQMNTEAFF. The CDR3 coding sequence is TGCAGCGTTAAGGGACAGATGAACACTGAAGCTTTCTTT. The chain carries TRBV29-1 and TRBJ1-1, with 7 bases matching TRBD1. The V and J ends lost 5 bases and 0 bases, in that order; junction bases with no gene match: 3. The germline CDR1 and CDR2 sequences are SQVTM and ANQGSEA. The CDR3 sequence is 13 residues long.

The rearrangement links TRBV30 to TRBJ2-1; TRBD2 aligns across 11 bases. J gave up 2 bases and V 2 bases, and 2 bases lay outside the gene matches. This CDR3 contains 15 residues. The germline CDR1 and CDR2 sequences are GTSNPN and SVGIG (reference sequence). The CDR3 coding sequence is TGTGCCTGGAGTCCGGGACTAGCGGCCTACAATGAGCAGTTCTTC. Amino acids: CAWSPGLAAYNEQFF. Looking up the rest from reference TRBV30 and TRBJ2-1 gives the full variable domain: SQTIHQWPATLVQPVGSPLSLECTVEGTSNPNLYWYRQAAGRGLQLLFYSVGIGQISSEVPQNLSASRPQDRQFILSSKKLLLSDSGFYLCAWSPGLAAYNEQFFGPGTRLTVL.

The gene calls are TRBV7-2 and TRBJ2-3; 8 nucleotides agree with TRBD2. V shed 2 bases and J 4 bases; nucleotides not matched to a gene: 8. Per germline, CDR1 SGHTA and CDR2 FQGNSA. This CDR3 comprises 16 residues. CDR3 in DNA: TGTGCCAGCAGCTTAAGGGGTCGGGGGGGAGCAGATACGCAGTATTTT. It yields the protein CASSLRGRGGADTQYF.

This sequence joins TRBV7-6 and TRBJ2-1; the match to TRBD2 covers 7 bases. CDR3 length equals 16 residues. Trimming removed 1 base from V and 2 bases from J; junction bases left unmatched: 5. Germline V gives CDR1 SGHVS, CDR2 FNYEAQ. The CDR3 loop is CASSLGARGTYNEQFF. CDR3 DNA: TGTGCCAGCAGCTTAGGGGCGCGGGGGACCTACAATGAGCAGTTCTTC.

V and J are TRBV11-2 and TRBJ2-7, with no clear D. V lost 1 base, J lost 6 bases, and 7 bases lay in between. Germline CDR1 SGHAT, CDR2 FQNNGV. The CDR3 loop spans 12 amino acids. The CDR3 DNA sequence: TGTGCCAGCAGCTTAGGGGCCGGCGAGCAGTACTTC. Amino acids: CASSLGAGEQYF.

The chain is built from TRBV6-6 and TRBJ1-5, with unresolved D. This CDR3 has 14 amino acids. Per germline, CDR1 MNHNY and CDR2 SVGAGI (reference sequence). Trimming stripped 1 base from V and 2 bases from J, with 6 bases between. The chain's CDR3 is CASSYFPGNQPQHF. CDR3 DNA sequence: TGTGCCAGCAGTTACTTTCCGGGCAATCAGCCCCAGCATTTT.

The chain uses TRBV15 and TRBJ2-1; D is perhaps TRBD1 (5 bases). The germline gives CDR1 LNHNV, CDR2 YYDKDF (reference sequence). Trimming left V 1 base short and J 4 bases short, with 11 bases between. CDR3 length: 15 amino acids. The CDR3 is CATSRGGLLYNEQFF. For the CDR3, the DNA is TGTGCCACCAGCAGAGGGGGCTTGTTGTACAATGAGCAGTTCTTC.

This chain links TRBV5-1 with TRBJ2-7; 9 positions match TRBD2. Germline V gene lookup returns CDR1 SGHRS and CDR2 YFSETQ. This CDR3 has 14 amino acids. With V trimmed by 3 bases and J by 0 bases, 1 base remained unmatched. In DNA, the CDR3 is TGCGCCAGCAGCTCAGCGGGAGGCTCCTACGAGCAGTACTTC. Encoded protein: CASSSAGGSYEQYF.